A selection of T cell receptor beta chains follows, all from one sample in a study of blood T cell repertoires in COVID-19. Using immunoSEQ multiplex PCR, the repertoire was profiled, and TCRdb retains in-frame clones only, with some absent. The sample lists 84,000 or so clones, over 65% occurring once. Specimen: peripheral blood. Source of these receptors: a human donor in a cohort sampled during active COVID-19. Each CDR3 is given with its conserved first and last residue.

CDR3aa: CASSDSTRRGRGSEQFF
v_gene: TRBV6-4
j_gene: TRBJ2-1

CDR3aa: CASSSPGTGEKLFF
v_gene: TRBV27
j_gene: TRBJ1-4

CDR3aa: CASSVGLAGYNEQFF
v_gene: TRBV9
j_gene: TRBJ2-1

CDR3aa: CASSQGQGARDTEAFF
v_gene: TRBV6-2/TRBV6-3
j_gene: TRBJ1-1

CDR3aa: CASSLGLSPRAKNIQYF
v_gene: TRBV7-8
j_gene: TRBJ2-4

CDR3aa: CATSDSWDSPHEQYF
v_gene: TRBV24-1
j_gene: TRBJ2-7

CDR3aa: CSASTRQVNEQYF
v_gene: TRBV20-1
j_gene: TRBJ2-7

CDR3aa: CASSFGTGDYTIYF
v_gene: TRBV5-4
j_gene: TRBJ1-3

CDR3aa: CASSKAGTGSLYNEQFF
v_gene: TRBV21-1
j_gene: TRBJ2-1

CDR3aa: CASSQAKTSGSFSDTQYF
v_gene: TRBV4-3
j_gene: TRBJ2-3